This T cell receptor beta chain is from a study of T cell responses to AZD1222 COVID-19 vaccine. Sequencing used immunoSEQ multiplex PCR; TCRdb keeps in-frame clones, though not all of them. The sample has more than 150,000 clones, around 93% seen once. A remark on this clone: What it binds is not known.

General observations from the study: Clonal diversity may have been underestimated in mostly white British donors.

CDR1 is MNHEY, CDR2 SVGAGI, per germline. There are 13 residues in the CDR3. V was pared by 5 bases and J by 3 bases, with 10 bases between. The clonotype comes from an adult in good health. The chain carries TRBV6-5 and TRBJ1-1; tentatively, D is TRBD1 (5 bases). Material: peripheral blood, obtained on day 0 of AZD1222 vaccination. Here the CDR3 reads CASSPREHTEAFF. The CDR3 DNA reads as TGTGCCAGCAGTCCCAGGGAACACACTGAAGCTTTCTTT.